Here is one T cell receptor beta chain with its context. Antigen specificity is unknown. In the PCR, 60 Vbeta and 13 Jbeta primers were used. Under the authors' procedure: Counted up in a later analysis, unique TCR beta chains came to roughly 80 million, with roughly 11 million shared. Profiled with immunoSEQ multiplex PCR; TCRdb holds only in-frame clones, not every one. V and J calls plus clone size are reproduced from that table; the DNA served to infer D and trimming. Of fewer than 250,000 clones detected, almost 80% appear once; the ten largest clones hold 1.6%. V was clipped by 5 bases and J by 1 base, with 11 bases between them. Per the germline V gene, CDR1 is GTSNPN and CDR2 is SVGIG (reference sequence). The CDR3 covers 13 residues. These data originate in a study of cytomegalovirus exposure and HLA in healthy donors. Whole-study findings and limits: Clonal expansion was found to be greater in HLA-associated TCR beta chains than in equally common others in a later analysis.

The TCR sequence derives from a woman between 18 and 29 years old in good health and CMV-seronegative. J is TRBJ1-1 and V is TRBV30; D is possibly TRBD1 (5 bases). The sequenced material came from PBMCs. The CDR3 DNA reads TGTGCCTGGGATTGGGGGGAGAACACTGAAGCTTTCTTT. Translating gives CAWDWGENTEAFF.